This is a list of T cell receptor beta chains from one sample in a study of breast tumors, draining lymph nodes, adjacent tissues. TCRdb re-called the multiplex PCR reads with MiXCR, one entry per CDR3 protein. This sample yields nearly 110,000 distinct CDR3 sequences, of which roughly 29% are seen a single time; under 6.5% belongs to the top ten. The material sequenced was axillary lymph node tissue. Receptors originate from a female donor with breast cancer. Some clones in this sample may be carry-over from other donors' samples. Each CDR3 is given with its conserved first and last residue. The order of the fields is clone size, J gene, D gene, V gene, CDR3 DNA, CDR3 protein. D genes are given only for firm matches. Size is stated for part of the rows, as once, few or many counts, or as a class when the clone is expanded.

size: NA
J: TRBJ2-7
D: NA
V: TRBV3-1
DNA: TGTGCCAGCAGCAAAACCTGGGGGAGCAATAACTACGAGCAGTACTTC
CDR3: CASSKTWGSNNYEQYF

size: many
J: TRBJ1-2
D: NA
V: TRBV4-1
DNA: TGCGCCAGCAGCTTCAACTTCAACTATGGCTACACCTTC
CDR3: CASSFNFNYGYTF

size: many
J: TRBJ2-3
D: NA
V: TRBV24-1
DNA: TGTGCCACCAGTGATTTGCTCAACACAGATACGCAGTATTTT
CDR3: CATSDLLNTDTQYF

size: many
J: TRBJ1-5
D: NA
V: TRBV20-1
DNA: TGCAGTAAAGGGCAGAACAATCAGCCCCAGCATTTT
CDR3: CSKGQNNQPQHF

size: NA
J: TRBJ2-3
D: NA
V: TRBV27
DNA: TGTGCCAGCAGCCCTAGGCTAGCCATCACAGATACGCAGTATTTT
CDR3: CASSPRLAITDTQYF

size: many
J: TRBJ2-1
D: TRBD1
V: TRBV14
DNA: TGTGCCAGCAGCCAACGTACAGGGGGCGTATCCTACAATGAGCAGTTCTTC
CDR3: CASSQRTGGVSYNEQFF

size: medium-sized
J: TRBJ2-2
D: NA
V: TRBV9
DNA: TGTGCCAGCAGCGTACGACTCCACACAGGGAACACCGGGGAGCTGTTTTTT
CDR3: CASSVRLHTGNTGELFF

size: many
J: TRBJ2-3
D: TRBD2
V: TRBV6-5
DNA: TGTGCCAGCAGTTACTCGGGACTAGCGAGAGCTAGCACAGATACGCAGTATTTT
CDR3: CASSYSGLARASTDTQYF

size: many
J: TRBJ2-2
D: NA
V: TRBV12-5
DNA: TGTGCTAGTGGAGCCCGCGCCGGGGAGCTGTTTTTT
CDR3: CASGARAGELFF

size: few
J: TRBJ1-1
D: NA
V: TRBV20-1
DNA: TGCAGTGCTAGAGGCCGGACAGTTAAGACTGAAGCTTTCTTT
CDR3: CSARGRTVKTEAFF

size: many
J: TRBJ2-3
D: TRBD2
V: TRBV6-5
DNA: TGTGCCAGCAGGGGACTAGCGGGCCTCACAGATACGCAGTATTTT
CDR3: CASRGLAGLTDTQYF

size: NA
J: TRBJ2-1
D: NA
V: TRBV15
DNA: TGTGCCACCAGCAGAGATCTTGGCTCCTACGATGAGCAGCTCTTC
CDR3: CATSRDLGSYDEQLF

size: few
J: TRBJ2-4
D: NA
V: TRBV6-1
DNA: TGTGCCAGCAGTGAAGGGGCAGAGAGGGACACTCCGGCCAAAAACATTCAGTACTTC
CDR3: CASSEGAERDTPAKNIQYF

size: many
J: TRBJ1-2
D: NA
V: TRBV5-1
DNA: TGCGCCAGCAGACAGGGACTTCTTAACTATGGCTACACCTTC
CDR3: CASRQGLLNYGYTF

size: many
J: TRBJ1-2
D: NA
V: TRBV5-1
DNA: TGCGCCAGCAGCTTTGGCGGGCTTAACTATGGCTACACCTTC
CDR3: CASSFGGLNYGYTF

size: few
J: TRBJ1-1
D: NA
V: TRBV6-5
DNA: TGTGCCAGCAGTTACCACGGGAGCACTGAAGCTTTCTTT
CDR3: CASSYHGSTEAFF

size: many
J: TRBJ1-4
D: TRBD1
V: TRBV19
DNA: TGTGCCAGTAGTTGGAAGACAGGGAATAATGAAAAACTGTTTTTT
CDR3: CASSWKTGNNEKLFF